The present T cell receptor (beta chain) was sequenced within a study of T-cell memory formation after mild COVID-19 (dated by TCRdb to the early 2020s). For context, the study as a whole: TCR sequence clusters from the two donors were largely donor specific. In a couple of donors, T-cell clones that expanded and contracted after mild COVID-19 were followed by sequencing TCRalpha and TCRbeta repertoires longitudinally. Two young, previously healthy adult volunteers, one female and one male, were included in the cohort. The paper's findings and limits, for the study overall: Whether the second-wave clones peaking on day 37 were SARS-CoV-2 specific was not confirmed. Some responding clones were found in pre-infection memory, which suggests that pre-existing cross-reactive memory T cells took part in the SARS-CoV-2 response. Balanced CD4/CD8 phenotypes were observed for clones contracting from day 15 to 85, whereas a bias towards CD4+ was observed for a second wave of clones expanding from day 15 to 37. The study included only a couple of mild cases, and larger cohorts that include severe cases with pre-infection samples were judged to be necessary. Contracting CD4+ clones were located mainly in the CM and EM memory subsets, whereas CD8+ clones were found to be enriched in EMRA.

The sequencer was an Illumina NovaSeq 6000. TCRalpha and TCRbeta cDNA libraries were constructed by 5'RACE with constant-segment primers, with sample barcodes and unique molecular identifiers being introduced. RNA was extracted from every sample with Trizol reagent. The libraries were amplified in two PCR steps, and the second step added a second sample barcode and Illumina TruSeq adapters. Sequencing of the libraries was done on an Illumina NovaSeq, producing 2 x 150 bp paired-end reads. As for the authors' bioinformatics: With migec v1.2.7, reads were demultiplexed and then collapsed into UMI-guided consensus sequences. Using mixcr v2.1.11, UMI consensuses were aligned to TRA and TRB V and J templates and then assembled into clonotypes. A clonotype was counted as expanded or contracted only when both edgeR and NoisET called the clonotype significant, with the noise models trained on biological replicates. For edgeR calls, the cutoffs were a false discovery rate-adjusted p below 0.01 and a log2 fold-change threshold of 1. PCA with hierarchical clustering of max-normalized trajectories of the 1000 most abundant clonotypes was used as exploratory dynamics analysis. Each responding clone was given a CD4 or CD8 phenotype based on the CD4+ and CD8+ repertoires, which had been sequenced separately. TCRdb itself trimmed the public reads at Q25 with fastp, ran MiXCR and retained productive beta chains. Rows are unified per CDR3 protein, each entry keeping the most common DNA and genes. These V and J calls rely on TCRdb rather than the paper's analysis. Across this sample there are more than 250,000 distinct CDR3 sequences, with around 15% seen only once. The ten largest clonotypes hold 22% of the sample.

Ficoll-Paque density gradient centrifugation was used to isolate PBMCs. For CDR1 and CDR2, the germline V gene lists MNHEY and SVGAGI. The CDR3 sequence holds 19 residues, the cysteine and phenylalanine included. Only the CDR3 part of the read is kept: 57 bases, read in frame from the first base. V lost 0 bases and J lost 6 bases; the stretch between them is 23 bases long. This clonotype was observed a few times. Its antigen remains unidentified. No qualities accompany the bases; no much larger clone lies one base away. In this chain, TRBV6-5 is recombined with TRBJ2-2; the D region is possibly TRBD1 or TRBD2, each matching across 5 bases. The material sequenced was PBMCs or a T cell subset sorted from them (not recorded which). This receptor was identified in a man aged 18-30 years who had mild COVID-19 (a few samples of this study predate the infection). The sample titles of this study are shuffled in the database, so cell type and time point are left out; the donor was told from shared clones. In nucleotide form, the sequence is TGTGCCAGCAGTTACTCGAGCGCCGCGGGCCCCAGGGAAGCCGGGGAGCTGTTTTTT. The resulting protein is CASSYSSAAGPREAGELFF.